The clone carrying this T cell receptor (beta chain) has a handful of counts. These data originate in a study of blood T cell repertoires in COVID-19. Looking at the study overall: Samples representing acute and convalescent COVID-19 were sourced from the United States, Italy and Spain. Sample material is recorded as cDNA or gDNA derived from T cells, B-cell-depleted T cells, or PBMCs.

Authors' processing steps: Counts of nucleated cells, estimated from reference gene primer amplification, were obtained. TCRdb's table, derived via immunoSEQ multiplex PCR, lists solely in-frame clones and lacks some. That table supplies the V and J calls and clone size; D and trimming were determined from the DNA. The table lists 50,000 to 60,000 clones, 75% to 85% of them singletons, with about a sixth in the top ten. The sequenced material came from peripheral blood. The clonotype originates from a man aged 40-49 years with acute or convalescent COVID-19.

The CDR3 region has the DNA TGTGCCAGCAGCGTAGCCGGGACAGGGTTAGGAGATGGCTACACCTTC. Translated: CASSVAGTGLGDGYTF. J is TRBJ1-2 and V is TRBV27; 9 nucleotides agree with TRBD1. The V segment lost 6 bases and the J segment 6 bases; nucleotides outside the gene matches: 14. This CDR3 region has 16 residues. The germline CDR1 and CDR2 sequences are MNHEY and SMNVEV (reference sequence).